The rows below give T cell receptor beta chains drawn from one sample of a study of cytomegalovirus exposure and HLA in healthy donors. The protocol was immunoSEQ multiplex PCR, while the TCRdb copy is restricted to in-frame clones and leaves out a portion. The top ten hold roughly 1.2% of the sample, which has 90,000 to 130,000 clones, roughly 80% seen once. The sequenced sample consisted of PBMCs. Receptor source: a woman in her thirties in good health and CMV-seronegative. CDR3s include the opening cysteine and the closing phenylalanine or tryptophan. D genes are given only for firm matches. Where a row states a size, it is once, few, many or the class of an expanded clone; other rows omit it.

J,length,D,size,V,DNA,CDR3
TRBJ2-2,17,TRBD1,NA,TRBV28,TGTGCCACTACGTCCACCGGGACAGGGGTGTCCACCGGGGAGCTGTTTTTT,CATTSTGTGVSTGELFF
TRBJ1-2,12,NA,NA,TRBV19,TGTGCCAGTAGTATAGGAGGTATCGGCTACACCTTC,CASSIGGIGYTF
TRBJ2-2,15,NA,NA,TRBV6-4,TGTGCCAGCAGTTCGCGGGGAGGAAGCACCGGGGAGCTGTTTTTT,CASSSRGGSTGELFF
TRBJ2-6,16,TRBD1,NA,TRBV7-9,TGTGCCAGCAGCCGCAGGGGGATCTCTGGGGCCAACGTCCTGACTTTC,CASSRRGISGANVLTF
TRBJ1-4,13,NA,NA,TRBV7-9,TGTGCCAGCCGTTCAGCAACTAATGAAAAACTGTTTTTT,CASRSATNEKLFF
TRBJ2-5,14,NA,NA,TRBV2,TGTGCCAGCAGTGGGCAGGGCTTGCGGGAGACCCAGTACTTC,CASSGQGLRETQYF
TRBJ2-2,14,NA,NA,TRBV6-5,TGTGCCAGCAGTAGGCAGGGGAACACCGGGGAGCTGTTTTTT,CASSRQGNTGELFF
TRBJ2-7,16,TRBD1,NA,TRBV4-2,TGTGCCAGCAGCCAAGATTGGGGACAGGGTGATCGCGAGCAGTACTTC,CASSQDWGQGDREQYF
TRBJ2-1,13,NA,NA,TRBV5-1,TGCGCCAGCAGCTTGGTTGCCCAGAATGAGCAGTTCTTC,CASSLVAQNEQFF
TRBJ1-1,12,NA,NA,TRBV5-6,TGTGCCACCAATCTCGGGGGAGGGAACGCTTTCTTT,CATNLGGGNAFF
TRBJ1-2,14,NA,NA,TRBV5-1,TGCGCCAGCAGCTTGGCGGCGACATCGTATGGCTACACCTTC,CASSLAATSYGYTF
TRBJ1-4,13,NA,few,TRBV15,TGTGCCACCAGCAGAGTCCCTTCGGAAAAACTGTTTTTT,CATSRVPSEKLFF
TRBJ2-1,15,TRBD2,NA,TRBV30,TGTGCCTGGAGCCAATTAGTAGCGGGAGAAAATGAGCAGTTCTTC,CAWSQLVAGENEQFF
TRBJ2-7,14,NA,NA,TRBV29-1,TGCAGCGTTGCCGTCAGTGTCGGGAACTACGAGCAGTACTTC,CSVAVSVGNYEQYF
TRBJ2-7,18,NA,NA,TRBV4-3,TGCGCCAGCAGCCAAGATGTGCTGGGGGCCAGTCAGAGTGGCGAGCAGTACTTC,CASSQDVLGASQSGEQYF
TRBJ2-5,15,TRBD2,NA,TRBV6-1,TGTGCCAGCAGTGAACTAGCGGGGGGCCAAGAGACCCAGTACTTC,CASSELAGGQETQYF
TRBJ2-5,18,TRBD2,NA,TRBV28,TGTGCCAGCAGTGTGATGGGACTAGCGGGAATCTACCAAGAGACCCAGTACTTC,CASSVMGLAGIYQETQYF
TRBJ2-7,18,TRBD1,NA,TRBV9,TGTGCCAGCAGCGTAGCGGGCTTCGGGACAGGGGGCTCCGGCGAGCAGTACTTC,CASSVAGFGTGGSGEQYF
TRBJ1-4,14,TRBD1,NA,TRBV7-2,TGTGCCAGCAGCCGAGACAGGGGAACCGAAAAACTGTTTTTT,CASSRDRGTEKLFF
TRBJ2-4,14,NA,few,TRBV2,TGTGCCAGCGCACTCCGGGACTCAAAAAACATTCAGTACTTC,CASALRDSKNIQYF
TRBJ1-5,14,NA,NA,TRBV7-2,TGTGCCAGCAGCTTAGCCAGTAGCAATCAGCCCCAGCATTTT,CASSLASSNQPQHF
TRBJ2-3,16,TRBD2,NA,TRBV4-3,TGCGCCAGCAGCCAAGGTCAAGCGGGAGGATCAGATACGCAGTATTTT,CASSQGQAGGSDTQYF
TRBJ2-7,14,TRBD1,NA,TRBV7-9,TGTGCCAGCACCGGACCGGGACAGGGCTACGAGCAGTACTTC,CASTGPGQGYEQYF
TRBJ1-2,12,NA,once,TRBV21-1,TGTGCCAGCAGCGGGACAGGGGTTGGCTACACCTTC,CASSGTGVGYTF
TRBJ2-7,11,TRBD1,NA,TRBV30,TGTGCCTGGGGACAGGCAGGCGAGCAGTACTTC,CAWGQAGEQYF
TRBJ1-5,15,NA,NA,TRBV4-2,TGTGCCAGCAGCTACAGGGTGGGGAGCAATCAGCCCCAGCATTTT,CASSYRVGSNQPQHF
TRBJ2-1,14,TRBD1,NA,TRBV7-8,TGTGCCAGCGAACGGACAGGGGGTTACAATGAGCAGTTCTTC,CASERTGGYNEQFF
TRBJ2-7,13,NA,NA,TRBV13,TGTGCCAGCAGCTTAGCAGTCTCCTACGAGCAGTACTTC,CASSLAVSYEQYF
TRBJ2-5,16,TRBD1,NA,TRBV7-8,TGTGCCAGCAGCTCGAAACTAGACAGGGCGCAAGAGACCCAGTACTTC,CASSSKLDRAQETQYF
TRBJ1-6,15,TRBD1,NA,TRBV30,TGTGCCTGGAGCCGGGACAGGGGGCTTAATTCACCCCTCCACTTT,CAWSRDRGLNSPLHF
TRBJ2-2,15,NA,NA,TRBV28,TGTGCCAGCAGACCGCCCCGGGGGTACACCGGGGAGCTGTTTTTT,CASRPPRGYTGELFF
TRBJ1-4,15,TRBD1,NA,TRBV6-6,TGTGCCAGCAGTTACTACGGGACAGGTCTTGAAAAACTGTTTTTT,CASSYYGTGLEKLFF
TRBJ2-2,15,TRBD1,NA,TRBV18,TGTGCCAGCTCATCCGGACAGGGGGGAACCGGGGAGCTGTTTTTT,CASSSGQGGTGELFF
TRBJ1-1,14,NA,NA,TRBV7-8,TGTGCCAGCAGCTTAGACAGGGTCTTATCTGAAGCTTTCTTT,CASSLDRVLSEAFF
TRBJ1-2,16,NA,NA,TRBV15,TGTGCCACCAGCAGAGATCTCGAAGCCTCGGAGCGAGGCTACACCTTC,CATSRDLEASERGYTF
TRBJ1-2,12,NA,NA,TRBV25-1,TGTGCCAGCAGTCTCCGGAACTATGGCTACACCTTC,CASSLRNYGYTF
TRBJ1-5,15,TRBD1,NA,TRBV29-1,TGCAGCGTGGGGACAGGGGCGGGCAGCAATCAGCCCCAGCATTTT,CSVGTGAGSNQPQHF
TRBJ2-2,15,TRBD1,NA,TRBV7-3,TGTGCCAGCAGCTCAGGACAGGGGGGGACCGGGGAGCTGTTTTTT,CASSSGQGGTGELFF
TRBJ2-7,12,TRBD1,NA,TRBV28,TGTGCCAGCAGCCTATTGGGACAGGGGCCGTACTTC,CASSLLGQGPYF
TRBJ1-4,18,NA,NA,TRBV4-2,TGTGCCAGCAGCCAAGATACGGAACATAGAGCGACTAATGAAAAACTGTTTTTT,CASSQDTEHRATNEKLFF
TRBJ1-1,14,NA,NA,TRBV25-1,TGTGCCTCCCTGCGGTCGGGGTGGAGCACTGAAGCTTTCTTT,CASLRSGWSTEAFF
TRBJ2-1,13,NA,NA,TRBV4-1,TGCGCCAGCAGCCAAGACAACTACAATGAGCAGTTCTTC,CASSQDNYNEQFF
TRBJ2-3,14,TRBD1,NA,TRBV19,TGTGCCAGTAAATCGGACAGGGGGGGAGATACGCAGTATTTT,CASKSDRGGDTQYF
TRBJ1-6,13,TRBD1,NA,TRBV28,TGTGCCAACGCGGCACAGGGGGGTACGACCCTCCACTTT,CANAAQGGTTLHF
TRBJ2-1,14,TRBD2,once,TRBV6-5,TGTGCCAGCAGTTACTCTCGGGGGGGCCCCGAGCAGTTCTTC,CASSYSRGGPEQFF
TRBJ1-5,12,NA,NA,TRBV28,TGTGCCAGCAGTTTGCCGGGTCAGCCCCAGCATTTT,CASSLPGQPQHF
TRBJ2-3,15,NA,NA,TRBV5-1,TGCGCCAGCAAACAAAGGGGTGATGGCACAGATACGCAGTATTTT,CASKQRGDGTDTQYF
TRBJ2-5,15,TRBD1,NA,TRBV4-2,TGTGCCAGCAGCCGTTGGACAGGAACGGGGGAGACCCAGTACTTC,CASSRWTGTGETQYF
TRBJ2-6,15,NA,NA,TRBV28,TGTGCCAGCAGTTTATCCGGGACTGGGGCCAACGTCCTGACTTTC,CASSLSGTGANVLTF
TRBJ1-2,16,NA,NA,TRBV6-5,TGTGCCAGCAGTTACTCCCCTACAGGGATCGACTATGGCTACACCTTC,CASSYSPTGIDYGYTF
TRBJ1-5,16,TRBD1,once,TRBV6-4,TGTGCCAGCATTACCGGGACAGTGGATAGCAATCAGCCCCAGCATTTT,CASITGTVDSNQPQHF